These 13 T cell receptor beta chains were all obtained from the same sample, sequenced in a study of blood T cell repertoires in COVID-19. The method was immunoSEQ multiplex PCR; TCRdb's version includes in-frame clones alone and lacks a portion of them. Among 260,000 or so clones listed, 80% to 90% were seen once. The material sequenced was PBMCs or T cells enriched from blood (not recorded which). Source of these receptors: a woman in her 30s with acute COVID-19.

The chain is built from TRBV4-2 and TRBJ1-2, with 7 bases aligning to TRBD1. With 1 base clipped from V and 5 bases from J, the junction kept 7 bases outside the gene matches. The CDR3 contains 15 residues. From germline, CDR1 is LGHNA and CDR2 YNFKEQ. CDR3 in DNA: TGTGCCAGCAGCCAAGTTGGGACAGACCTGTATGGCTACACCTTC. Its translation is CASSQVGTDLYGYTF.

This chain connects TRBV5-1 to TRBJ1-1, with 10 bases fitting TRBD1. Germline V lookup: CDR1 SGHRS, CDR2 YFSETQ. The J segment lost 0 bases and the V segment lost 2 bases, leaving 7 bases of the junction unmatched. The CDR3 is 17 residues long. The CDR3 region has the DNA TGCGCCAGCAGCTTTATCGGGACAGGGGTTATGAACACTGAAGCTTTCTTT. This gives the protein CASSFIGTGVMNTEAFF.

The chain combines TRBV3-1 (or the pseudogene TRBV3-2) with TRBJ1-2; a weak D match, TRBD1 (6 bases). Trimming pared 3 bases from V and 4 bases from J, leaving 9 bases between. Germline CDR1 reads LGHDT; CDR2 reads YNNKEL (reference sequence). There are 13 residues in the CDR3. The CDR3 sequence: CASSHLDSYGYTF. CDR3 nucleotide sequence: TGTGCCAGCAGCCACTTGGACAGCTATGGCTACACCTTC.

This clone has just one count. V usage is TRBV19 and J usage is TRBJ1-3, with no clear D. V was shortened by 3 bases and J by 4 bases, with 19 bases between the two germline ends. The V gene's germline CDR1 is LNHDA and CDR2 SQIVND (reference sequence). The CDR3 is 17 residues long. CDR3 sequence reads: CASSIATYPLLGNTIYF. The CDR3 bases are TGTGCCAGTAGTATCGCAACGTACCCCCTACTGGGAAACACCATATATTTT. Full variable domain (rest looked up from reference TRBV19 and TRBJ1-3): DGGITQSPKYLFRKEGQNVTLSCEQNLNHDAMYWYRQDPGQGLRLIYYSQIVNDFQKGDIAEGYSVSREKKESFPLTVTSAQKNPTAFYLCASSIATYPLLGNTIYFGEGSWLTVV.

J is TRBJ1-1 and V is TRBV6-2 or TRBV6-3; no definite D call. With 2 bases removed from V and 4 bases from J, the gap between germline ends came to 8 bases. Germline CDR1 and CDR2: MNHEY and SVGEGT. CDR3 length: 13 residues. DNA for the CDR3: TGTGCCAGCAGTTACGTCGGTCGCACTGAAGCTTTCTTT. It is translated as CASSYVGRTEAFF.

This sequence joins TRBV27 and TRBJ1-2, with 7 bases fitting TRBD1. J gave up 3 bases and V 2 bases, and 3 bases lay outside the gene matches. CDR1 and CDR2 from the germline V gene are MNHEY and SMNVEV (reference sequence). The CDR3 totals 14 residues. CDR3 loop: CASSLQGDYYGYTF. CDR3 nucleotides: TGTGCCAGCAGTTTACAGGGGGACTACTATGGCTACACCTTC.

The chain is built from TRBV25-1 and TRBJ1-6; a possible D gene is TRBD1 (5 bases). Deletions cut 4 bases from V and 7 bases from J, with 14 bases between. The CDR3 contains 15 residues. The germline V gene has CDR1 MGHDK and CDR2 SYGVNS. Here the CDR3 DNA reads TGTGCCAGCAGTGGGTTTTTGGGGGGGAATTCACCCCTCCACTTT. Translated: CASSGFLGGNSPLHF.

This chain connects TRBV3-1 (or the pseudogene TRBV3-2) to TRBJ1-2, with a weak D call TRBD1 (5 bases). Germline V lookup: CDR1 LGHDT, CDR2 YNNKEL (reference sequence). The CDR3 totals 14 residues. V was pared by 3 bases and J by 5 bases, with 13 bases between. The CDR3 DNA sequence: TGTGCCAGCAGCCAGCGGGGGGTGGCTTATGGCTACACCTTC. Translated: CASSQRGVAYGYTF.

The chain joins TRBV4-3 to TRBJ1-1, with D maybe TRBD1 (6 bases). CDR1 is LGHNA, CDR2 YSLEER, per germline. Trimming took 0 bases from V and 5 from J, leaving 13 bases between them. The CDR3 length is 15 residues. CDR3 bases: TGCGCCAGCAGCCAAGATCGTGGAACAGGGACTGAAGCTTTCTTT. This gives the protein CASSQDRGTGTEAFF.

The genes are TRBV5-1 and TRBJ1-2; D uncertain. V lost 4 bases and J 4 bases, leaving 14 bases between the germline ends. The CDR3 is made up of 14 amino acids. The germline V gene has CDR1 SGHRS and CDR2 YFSETQ. The CDR3 sequence is CASSPGVWGYGYTF. CDR3 DNA sequence: TGCGCCAGCAGCCCGGGAGTCTGGGGCTATGGCTACACCTTC.

The rearrangement links TRBV10-3 to TRBJ2-7, with TRBD2 identical over 10 bases. The CDR3 loop spans 12 amino acids. Germline CDR1 and CDR2: ENHRY and SYGVKD. Losses at the gene ends were 7 bases for V and 10 bases for J; bases not matched to a gene: 7. CDR3 in DNA: TGTGCCATCAATAGCGGGGGGCGTCGCCAGTACTTC. It specifies CAINSGGRRQYF.

This chain connects TRBV6-5 to TRBJ1-5, with TRBD1 identical over 9 bases. V was pared by 6 bases and J by 3 bases, with 6 bases of the junction left unmatched. CDR3 length: 15 residues. Germline V CDR1 and CDR2: MNHEY, SVGAGI. CDR3 DNA sequence: TGTGCCAGCAGCTTAGACAGGGGGGTCAATCAGCCCCAGCATTTT. Residues: CASSLDRGVNQPQHF.

The chain has TRBV5-1 and TRBJ2-2; D gene uncertain. V lost 0 bases and J 3 bases, leaving 6 bases between the germline ends. The germline gives CDR1 SGHRS, CDR2 YFSETQ. The CDR3 length is 14 residues. CDR3 DNA sequence: TGCGCCAGCAGCTTGGACAGCTACACCGGGGAGCTGTTTTTT. Its protein product is CASSLDSYTGELFF.